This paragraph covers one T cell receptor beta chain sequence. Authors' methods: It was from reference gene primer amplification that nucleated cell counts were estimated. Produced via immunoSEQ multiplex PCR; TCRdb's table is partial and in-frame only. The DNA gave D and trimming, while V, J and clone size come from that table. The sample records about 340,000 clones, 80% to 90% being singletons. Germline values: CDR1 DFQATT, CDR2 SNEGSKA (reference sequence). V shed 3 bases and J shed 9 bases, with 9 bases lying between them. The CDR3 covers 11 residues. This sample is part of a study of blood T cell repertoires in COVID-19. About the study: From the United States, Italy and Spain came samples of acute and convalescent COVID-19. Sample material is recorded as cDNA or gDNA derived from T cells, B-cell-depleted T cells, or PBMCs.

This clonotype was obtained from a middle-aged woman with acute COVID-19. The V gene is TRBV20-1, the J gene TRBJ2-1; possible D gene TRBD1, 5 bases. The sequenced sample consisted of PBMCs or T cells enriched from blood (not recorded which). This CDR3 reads CSASRVTEQFF. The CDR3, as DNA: TGCAGTGCTAGCAGGGTTACTGAGCAGTTCTTC.